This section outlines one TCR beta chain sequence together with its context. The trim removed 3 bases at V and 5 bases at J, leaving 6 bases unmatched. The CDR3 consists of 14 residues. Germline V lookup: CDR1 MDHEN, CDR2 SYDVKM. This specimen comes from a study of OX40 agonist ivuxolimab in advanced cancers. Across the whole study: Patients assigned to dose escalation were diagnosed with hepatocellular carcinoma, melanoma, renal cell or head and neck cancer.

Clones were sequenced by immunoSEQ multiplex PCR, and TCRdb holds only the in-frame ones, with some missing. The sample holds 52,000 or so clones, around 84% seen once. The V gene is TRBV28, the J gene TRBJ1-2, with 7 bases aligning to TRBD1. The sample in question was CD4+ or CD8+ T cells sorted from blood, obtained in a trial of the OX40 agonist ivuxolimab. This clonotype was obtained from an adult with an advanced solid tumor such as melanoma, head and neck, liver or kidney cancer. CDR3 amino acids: CASSLVQGEYGYTF. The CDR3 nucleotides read TGTGCCAGCAGTTTGGTCCAGGGGGAATATGGCTACACCTTC.